This TCR beta chain comes out of a study of PD-1 blockade in classical Hodgkin lymphoma. Measured with immunoSEQ multiplex PCR; TCRdb has only the in-frame clones, and not every one. The sample contains about 90,000 clones, 83% of which appear only once. This CDR3 is 17 amino acids long. The trim removed 5 bases at V and 8 bases at J, leaving 15 bases unmatched. In germline, CDR1 is MNHEY, CDR2 SMNVEV (reference sequence). Described time point: cycle 4 day 1 (C4D1), after more than five weeks of nivolumab. All trial patients relapsed after autologous stem cell transplantation. The receptor was derived from a human donor with classical Hodgkin lymphoma. This chain joins TRBV27 and TRBJ2-1, with TRBD2 matching over 10 bases. Sequencing was performed on peripheral blood mononuclear cells (PBMCs), taken before the fourth cycle of nivolumab. In DNA, the CDR3 is TGTGCCAGCAGTCTACCGCGTACTAGCGGGAATATCGATGAGCAGTTCTTC. It translates to CASSLPRTSGNIDEQFF.